A selection of T cell receptor beta chains follows, all from one sample in a study of CD8+CD57+ T cells in acquired aplastic anemia. TCRdb analysed the reads with MiXCR anew, one entry per CDR3 protein. The sample holds some 200,000 distinct CDR3 sequences, 48% seen once. The sample consisted of sorted CD4+, CD8+, or CD8+CD57+ T cells (not recorded which) from PBMCs. All receptors derive from a human donor with aplastic anemia. The CDR3 runs from the conserved cysteine through the conserved F or W. The D gene is left open where the match is weak. Only some rows state a clone size, as once, few, many or a class for expanded clones.

TRBJ1-1	few	TRBD1	TRBV5-1	TGCGCCAGCAGTTCAAGACAGGGGCTCATGAACACTGAAGCTTTCTTT	CASSSRQGLMNTEAFF
TRBJ2-2	few	NA	TRBV3-1	TGTGCCAGCAGCCGCGGGGAAAGACAAAGACTGTTTTTT	CASSRGERQRLFF
TRBJ1-2	NA	NA	TRBV11-2	TGTGCCAGCAGCTTGGGGGCGGGGGCGGAGGTCTATGGCTACACCTTC	CASSLGAGAEVYGYTF
TRBJ2-1	NA	TRBD2	TRBV20-1	TGCAGTGCTATACTAGCGGGTGATGAGCAGTTCTTC	CSAILAGDEQFF
TRBJ2-2	few	NA	TRBV30	TGTGCCTGGAGGACGGGACGGAACACCGGGGAGCTGTTTTTT	CAWRTGRNTGELFF
TRBJ2-1	once	TRBD2	TRBV5-1	TGCGCCAGCAGTTTGATAGCGGGGGGCTACAATGAGCAGTTCTTC	CASSLIAGGYNEQFF
TRBJ2-7	NA	NA	TRBV2	TGTGCCAGCAGTGCGAGACTTAATTCCTACGAGCAGTACTTC	CASSARLNSYEQYF
TRBJ1-2	NA	TRBD1	TRBV19	TGTGCCAGTAGCGGACAGGGTAGTCTCTATGGCTACACCTTC	CASSGQGSLYGYTF
TRBJ1-5	NA	NA	TRBV15	TGTGCCACCGCCGTAAACAGGGAAATTCAGCCCCAGCATTTT	CATAVNREIQPQHF
TRBJ1-1	few	NA	TRBV28	TGTGCCAGCAGTAGACCCCGGGGGGCGATGACTGAAGCTTTCTTT	CASSRPRGAMTEAFF
TRBJ2-7	few	TRBD2	TRBV24-1	TGTGCCACCAGTGCGGGGACTAGCGGGACTGAGCAGTACTTC	CATSAGTSGTEQYF
TRBJ1-6	once	TRBD1	TRBV7-6	TGTGCCAGCAGCTTAGAGGGGACAGGGAATAATTCACCCCTCCACTTT	CASSLEGTGNNSPLHF
TRBJ2-7	NA	TRBD2	TRBV19	TGTGCCAGTAGCCAGGGACTAGCGAACTCCTACGAGCAGTACTTC	CASSQGLANSYEQYF
TRBJ2-3	NA	TRBD2	TRBV20-1	TGCAGTGCCCATCGGGGGGGATACAATGAGCAGTATTTT	CSAHRGGYNEQYF
TRBJ1-1	NA	NA	TRBV10-3	TGTGCCATCAGTGAGTCTTTAAGGGGAGCTTTCTTT	CAISESLRGAFF
TRBJ1-5	few	NA	TRBV3-1	TGTGCCAGCAGCCAAGCGGGGAATAGCAATCAGCCCCAGCATTTT	CASSQAGNSNQPQHF
TRBJ1-3	many	NA	TRBV6-6	TGTGCCAGCAGTTACGACGGGAGAAACACCATATATTTT	CASSYDGRNTIYF
TRBJ2-7	NA	NA	TRBV25-1	TGTGCCAGCAGGCAAGAGGGCGGGACGGTAACCTACGAGCAGTACTTC	CASRQEGGTVTYEQYF
TRBJ1-1	once	NA	TRBV10-3	TGTGCCATCAGACCCCTGGGGAGGCTCAACACTGAAGCTTTCTTT	CAIRPLGRLNTEAFF
TRBJ2-2	many	NA	TRBV2	TGTGCCAGCAGCCGACAGCTTGACACCGGGGAGCTGTTTTTT	CASSRQLDTGELFF
TRBJ1-1	NA	NA	TRBV20-1	TGCAGTGCTAACCGACATAGAATGAGCACTGAAGCTTTCTTT	CSANRHRMSTEAFF
TRBJ2-1	few	NA	TRBV20-1	TGCAGTGCTAAAAGTTGGCTAGCGCAATACAATGAGCAGTTCTTC	CSAKSWLAQYNEQFF
TRBJ2-7	many	NA	TRBV20-1	TGCAGTGCTAGAGGACGCTACGAGCAGTACTTC	CSARGRYEQYF
TRBJ1-5	few	TRBD1	TRBV18	TGTGCCAGCTCACCAGGACAGGGCCAAAATCAGCCCCAGCATTTT	CASSPGQGQNQPQHF
TRBJ1-2	many	NA	TRBV5-4	TGTGCCAGCAGCTTGGACCGGGGTTCGGACTATGGCTACACCTTC	CASSLDRGSDYGYTF
TRBJ1-6	many	TRBD1	TRBV5-1	TGCGCCAGCAGCTCAACAGGGGGCTATAATTCACCCCTCCACTTT	CASSSTGGYNSPLHF
TRBJ2-7	many	NA	TRBV5-5	TGTGCCAGCAGCGGGGCAGGGGGGTTAGGCGAGCAGTACTTC	CASSGAGGLGEQYF
TRBJ2-7	NA	TRBD1	TRBV20-1	TGCAGTGCTAGGTCAGGGACAGGGCGGTGGGAGAGAGAGCAGTACTTC	CSARSGTGRWEREQYF
TRBJ2-5	many	TRBD2	TRBV3-1	TGTGCCAGCAGCCAAAACCTAGCGGGAGGAGAGACCCAGTACTTC	CASSQNLAGGETQYF
TRBJ1-2	NA	NA	TRBV5-1	TGCGCCAGCAGCTTGGCTACAATTTATGGCTACACCTTC	CASSLATIYGYTF
TRBJ2-3	many	NA	TRBV4-2	TGTGCCAGCAGCCAAGAATGGCGGTCGCTTGGCACAGATACGCAGTATTTT	CASSQEWRSLGTDTQYF
TRBJ2-7	NA	TRBD2	TRBV6-5	TGTGCCAGCAGTTACTTTAGCGGGAGCGTTTTCTACGAGCAGTACTTC	CASSYFSGSVFYEQYF
TRBJ2-1	many	NA	TRBV24-1	TGTGCCACCAGTGACCCGCCGACTAGTTATGAGCAGTTCTTC	CATSDPPTSYEQFF
TRBJ1-1	NA	NA	TRBV29-1	TGCAGCGTTCGGGGCACTGAAGCTTTCTTT	CSVRGTEAFF
TRBJ2-1	few	NA	TRBV29-1	TGCAGCGTTGAAGATCGCAGGGACCCCTACAATGAGCAGTTCTTC	CSVEDRRDPYNEQFF
TRBJ2-7	many	NA	TRBV14	TGTGCCAGCAGCCAAAACCTCCAGCGGGAGCAGTACTTC	CASSQNLQREQYF
TRBJ2-2	NA	NA	TRBV2	TGTGCCAGCAGGCGGACGGGACCGAACACCGGGGAGCTGTTTTTT	CASRRTGPNTGELFF
TRBJ2-2	many	NA	TRBV5-1	TGCGCCAGCAGCTCCGAACCGAACACCGGGGAGCTGTTTTTT	CASSSEPNTGELFF
TRBJ1-1	many	NA	TRBV7-2	TGTGCCAGCAGCCCGCTCGGGGGGCCCATGAACACTGAAGCTTTCTTT	CASSPLGGPMNTEAFF
TRBJ2-1	NA	NA	TRBV29-1	TGCAGCGTTTGGCAGGGAGACTACAATGAGCAGTTCTTC	CSVWQGDYNEQFF
TRBJ2-7	NA	NA	TRBV2	TGTGCCAGCAGCCCTGAACAGGGCGGCGGCTACGAGCAGTACTTC	CASSPEQGGGYEQYF